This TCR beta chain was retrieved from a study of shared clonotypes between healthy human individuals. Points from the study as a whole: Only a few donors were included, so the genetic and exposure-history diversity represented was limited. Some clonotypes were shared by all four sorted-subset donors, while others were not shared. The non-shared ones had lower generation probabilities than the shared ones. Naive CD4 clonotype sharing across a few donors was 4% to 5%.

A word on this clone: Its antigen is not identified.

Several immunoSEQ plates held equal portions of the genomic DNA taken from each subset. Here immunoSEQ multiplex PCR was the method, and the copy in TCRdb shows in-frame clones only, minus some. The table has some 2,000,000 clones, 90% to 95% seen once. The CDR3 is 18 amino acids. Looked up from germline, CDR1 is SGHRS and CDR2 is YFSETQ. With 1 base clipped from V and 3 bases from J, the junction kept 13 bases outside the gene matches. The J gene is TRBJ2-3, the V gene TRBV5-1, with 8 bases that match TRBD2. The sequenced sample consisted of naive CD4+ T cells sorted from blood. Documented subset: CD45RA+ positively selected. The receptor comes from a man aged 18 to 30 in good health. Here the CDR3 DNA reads TGCGCCAGCAGCTTGAGCCGTTTAGAGCGGGAGAGGACAGATACGCAGTATTTT. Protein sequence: CASSLSRLERERTDTQYF. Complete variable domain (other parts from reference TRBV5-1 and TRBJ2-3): KAGVTQTPRYLIKTRGQQVTLSCSPISGHRSVSWYQQTPGQGLQFLFEYFSETQRNKGNFPGRFSGRQFSNSRSEMNVSTLELGDSALYLCASSLSRLERERTDTQYFGPGTRLTVL.